The next 32 T cell receptor beta chains were all read from a single sample in a study of cytomegalovirus exposure and HLA in healthy donors. Primers: 60 Vbeta forward and 13 Jbeta reverse. The method was immunoSEQ multiplex PCR; TCRdb's version includes in-frame clones alone and lacks a portion of them. The sample consists of fewer than 200,000 clones, 60% to 80% of them appearing once. The sequencing input was PBMCs. Every receptor here comes from a woman between 40 and 55 years old in good health and CMV-seropositive.

The J gene is TRBJ1-1, the V gene TRBV27; D is unclear. Germline values: CDR1 MNHEY, CDR2 SMNVEV (reference sequence). The CDR3 totals 15 residues. V lost 5 bases to trimming and J lost 0 bases, with 13 bases between them. The CDR3 sequence: CASSPSEKMNTEAFF. The CDR3 nucleotides are TGTGCCAGCAGTCCATCCGAGAAGATGAACACTGAAGCTTTCTTT.

V gene TRBV4-3 combines with J gene TRBJ1-1; a possible D gene is TRBD1 (5 bases). V was shortened by 0 bases and J by 1 base, with 12 bases between the two germline ends. The CDR3 is 16 amino acids. Germline CDR1 and CDR2: LGHNA and YSLEER. CDR3: CASSQDIDQGNTEAFF. CDR3 DNA sequence: TGCGCCAGCAGCCAAGATATCGATCAGGGGAACACTGAAGCTTTCTTT.

The sample holds one count of this clone. The gene calls are TRBV11-2 and TRBJ1-2, with a tentative D call TRBD1 (6 bases). The length of the CDR3 is 12 residues. CDR1 is SGHAT and CDR2 is FQNNGV in the germline V gene. Trimming stripped 6 bases from V and 4 bases from J, with 9 bases between. The DNA for the CDR3 is TGTGCCAGCAGGCTACAGGGCTATGGCTACACCTTC. This translates into CASRLQGYGYTF.

The genes are TRBV7-2 and TRBJ2-7; weak D call: TRBD1 (5 bases). This CDR3 has 12 amino acids. Germline loops: CDR1 SGHTA, CDR2 FQGNSA. V was cut by 0 bases and J by 5 bases, with 5 bases left in between. The CDR3 is CASSLAGDEQYF. CDR3 DNA sequence: TGTGCCAGCAGCTTAGCAGGGGACGAGCAGTACTTC.

This clone came up once. V usage is TRBV7-8 and J usage is TRBJ2-7; D may be TRBD1 (5 bases). CDR1 is SGHVS and CDR2 is FQNEAQ in the germline V gene. The V gene lost 1 base and the J gene lost 1 base, with 14 bases spanning the gap. There are 16 residues in the CDR3. In DNA form, the CDR3 reads TGTGCCAGCAGCTTAGACTATCTAGGGGAATCCTACGAGCAGTACTTC. It yields the protein CASSLDYLGESYEQYF.

With respect to this clone: The same CDR3 also results from other DNA sequences found in this sample. The chain couples TRBV7-2 to TRBJ2-1; 7 bases line up with TRBD1. CDR1 is SGHTA and CDR2 is FQGNSA in the germline V gene. The V gene end was trimmed by 5 bases and the J gene end by 2 bases; junction bases not matched to a gene: 3. This CDR3 spans 14 amino acids. CDR3 residues: CASSPDRAYNEQFF. As DNA, the CDR3 is TGTGCCAGCAGCCCCGACAGGGCCTACAATGAGCAGTTCTTC. Complete variable domain (other parts from reference TRBV7-2 and TRBJ2-1): GAGVSQSPSNKVTEKGKDVELRCDPISGHTALYWYRQSLGQGLEFLIYFQGNSAPDKSGLPSDRFSAERTGGSVSTLTIQRTQQEDSAVYLCASSPDRAYNEQFFGPGTRLTVL.

The rearrangement joins TRBV30 to TRBJ1-1; no firm D call. Trimming left V 7 bases short and J 1 base short, with 10 bases between. Germline loops: CDR1 GTSNPN, CDR2 SVGIG (reference sequence). The CDR3 has 12 residues. The CDR3: CALDGGNTEAFF. CDR3 DNA sequence: TGTGCCTTGGATGGCGGGAACACTGAAGCTTTCTTT.

V usage is TRBV30 and J usage is TRBJ1-5; 7 nucleotides line up with TRBD1. Looked up from germline, CDR1 is GTSNPN and CDR2 is SVGIG (reference sequence). With V trimmed by 0 bases and J by 3 bases, 5 bases remained unmatched. The CDR3 covers 15 residues. CDR3 nucleotides: TGTGCCTGGAGTGTAGGGGACAGCCTCAATCAGCCCCAGCATTTT. It yields the protein CAWSVGDSLNQPQHF.

The chain links TRBV6-1 to TRBJ2-5; 7 bases line up with TRBD2. The CDR3 consists of 14 residues. V lost 8 bases and J lost 5; bases outside the gene matches: 11. Germline CDR1 is MNHNS and CDR2 is SASEGT. This CDR3 reads CASLRGSSLETQYF. The CDR3 DNA sequence: TGTGCCAGCTTGCGGGGGTCCTCCCTGGAGACCCAGTACTTC.

The CDR3 nucleotides read TGTGCCAGCAGCTCCCGGACAGGGATGAATGAGCAGTTCTTC. Its protein is CASSSRTGMNEQFF. The chain is built from TRBV5-8 and TRBJ2-1, with TRBD1 matching 8 bases. J lost 7 bases, V lost 3 bases, and 6 bases had no gene match. The CDR3 runs to 14 residues. From germline, CDR1 is SGHTS and CDR2 YDEGEE. The variable domain in full, with the rest retrieved from reference TRBV5-8 and TRBJ2-1, is EAGVTQSPTHLIKTRGQQATLRCSPISGHTSVYWYQQALGLGLQFLLWYDEGEERNRGNFPPRFSGRQFPNYSSELNVNALELEDSALYLCASSSRTGMNEQFFGPGTRLTVL.

The chain is built from TRBV30 and TRBJ1-3; 8 positions agree with TRBD1. The CDR3 covers 15 residues. Germline V gives CDR1 GTSNPN, CDR2 SVGIG (reference sequence). Trimming took 0 bases from V and 6 from J; bases not matched to a gene: 7. The CDR3 DNA follows: TGTGCCTGGAGTGTCGCCGGACAGGGAAAAAACACCATATATTTT. This encodes CAWSVAGQGKNTIYF.

This clone was recorded only once. This chain connects TRBV28 to TRBJ2-2; 9 bases match TRBD1. V lost 6 bases to trimming and J lost 4 bases; unmatched junction nucleotides: 6. The CDR3 length is 15 residues. Germline V gene sequence: CDR1 MDHEN, CDR2 SYDVKM. DNA of the CDR3: TGTGCCAGCAGCCTACAGGGGGCGGGCACCGGGGAGCTGTTTTTT. Residues: CASSLQGAGTGELFF.

The chain employs TRBV27 and TRBJ2-5, with unresolved D. Germline V gives CDR1 MNHEY, CDR2 SMNVEV (reference sequence). This CDR3 is 13 amino acids long. Trimming pared 4 bases from V and 1 base from J, leaving 7 bases between. The CDR3 reads CASSWASQETQYF. DNA for the CDR3: TGTGCCAGCAGTTGGGCCAGCCAAGAGACCCAGTACTTC.

J is TRBJ2-3 and V is TRBV19; D is undetermined. The germline V gene has CDR1 LNHDA and CDR2 SQIVND (reference sequence). The CDR3 runs to 13 residues. Trimming took 1 base from V and 3 from J, leaving 5 bases between them. CDR3 coding DNA: TGTGCCAGTAGTATAGTGGCAACAGATACGCAGTATTTT. This codes for CASSIVATDTQYF.

The count of this clone is one. CDR3 DNA: TGTGCCAGTAGTATTGGCCAGGGCACTGAAGCTTTCTTT. Amino acids: CASSIGQGTEAFF. The gene calls are TRBV19 and TRBJ1-1; weak D call: TRBD1 (5 bases). V was trimmed by 3 bases and J by 4 bases, leaving 9 bases between them. The CDR3 has 13 residues. Germline CDR1 and CDR2: LNHDA and SQIVND (reference sequence).

The chain uses TRBV30 and TRBJ2-2, with D possibly being TRBD1 (6 bases). Germline CDR1 GTSNPN, CDR2 SVGIG (reference sequence). The ends were cut back, 0 bases at V and 7 bases at J, with 15 bases in the middle. The CDR3 sequence is 15 residues long. CDR3 DNA: TGTGCCTGGAGTGTACCAGGGGTTAGAGGCGGGGAGCTGTTTTTT. This codes for CAWSVPGVRGGELFF.

This clone has only one observation. The chain has TRBV5-1 and TRBJ1-4; D gene uncertain. Germline values: CDR1 SGHRS, CDR2 YFSETQ. The CDR3 is 14 amino acids. The V gene lost 0 bases and the J gene lost 7 bases, with 10 bases spanning the gap. CDR3 nucleotides: TGCGCCAGCAGCTTGGCACTTACGGGTGAAAAACTGTTTTTT. Amino acids: CASSLALTGEKLFF.

CDR3 in amino acids: CASRPGTGGSYEQYF. CDR3 sequence (DNA): TGTGCCAGCAGACCGGGGACAGGGGGCTCCTACGAGCAGTACTTC. The chain uses TRBV6-6 and TRBJ2-7, with 11 bases fitting TRBD1. With V trimmed by 6 bases and J by 0 bases, 4 bases remained unmatched. CDR3 length: 15 amino acids. CDR1 MNHNY and CDR2 SVGAGI come from the germline V gene (reference sequence).

The chain has TRBV7-9 and TRBJ1-3; 7 positions agree with TRBD1. V shed 3 bases and J 5 bases; nucleotides not matched to a gene: 13. The CDR3 sequence is 17 residues long. Germline V lookup: CDR1 SEHNR, CDR2 FQNEAQ (reference sequence). CDR3 residues: CASSFRLRTGQRNTIYF. DNA for the CDR3: TGTGCCAGCAGCTTCCGCCTTCGGACAGGACAACGAAACACCATATATTTT.

The rearrangement uses TRBV2 and TRBJ1-4, with 7 bases fitting TRBD1. V lost 7 bases and J lost 12; bases outside the gene matches: 8. The V gene's germline CDR1 is SNHLY and CDR2 FYNNEI. This CDR3 contains 12 residues. The CDR3 nucleotides are TGTGCCAGCATCAGAACCCAGGGGGAACTGTTTTTT. Translating gives CASIRTQGELFF.

This clone was counted a single time. The chain uses TRBV18 and TRBJ1-6; 10 nucleotides match TRBD1. Per germline, CDR1 KGHSH and CDR2 LQKENI. V shed 3 bases, J shed 10 bases, and the junction held 9 bases outside the gene matches. This CDR3 region has 16 residues. The CDR3 reads CASSPETGTGDSPLHF. CDR3 sequence (DNA): TGTGCCAGCTCACCGGAGACCGGGACAGGGGACTCACCCCTCCACTTT.

This sequence joins TRBV4-1 and TRBJ2-3, with 7 bases that match TRBD2. The germline V gene has CDR1 MGHRA and CDR2 YSYEKL. The junction had 13 bases not matched to a gene; V was cut back by 3 bases and J by 4 bases. This CDR3 spans 17 amino acids. CDR3: CASSQSAPALAADTQYF. For the CDR3, the DNA is TGCGCCAGCAGCCAGTCCGCCCCAGCGCTAGCGGCAGATACGCAGTATTTT.

The rearrangement links TRBV7-8 to TRBJ1-4; TRBD1 is a possible D gene (5 bases). V dropped 5 bases and J dropped 4 bases, with 17 bases sitting between them. The CDR3 contains 16 residues. Germline V gene data show CDR1 as SGHVS and CDR2 as FQNEAQ. CDR3 protein: CASSPKRDRRNEKLFF. CDR3 DNA: TGTGCCAGCAGCCCGAAGCGGGACCGACGTAATGAAAAACTGTTTTTT.

The CDR3 region has the DNA TGCGCCAGCAGTCAATGTCTGCAGGTGTCCGAGCAGTACTTC. Translation: CASSQCLQVSEQYF. The gene calls are TRBV23-1 and TRBJ2-7, with unresolved D. TRBV23-1 is placed among ORFs of uncertain function. Between the trimmed V and J ends, which lost 1 base and 6 bases, there was a span of 13 bases. The CDR3 extends over 14 amino acids.

The chain couples TRBV7-2 to TRBJ1-4; 7 nucleotides align to TRBD1. Germline values: CDR1 SGHTA, CDR2 FQGNSA. This CDR3 has 15 amino acids. The V and J ends lost 5 bases and 3 bases, in that order; junction bases with no gene match: 6. Written as DNA, the CDR3 is TGTGCCAGCAGCACATACAGGGGAGCTAATGAAAAACTGTTTTTT. It translates to CASSTYRGANEKLFF. The full variable domain, its missing parts supplied by reference TRBV7-2 and TRBJ1-4, is GAGVSQSPSNKVTEKGKDVELRCDPISGHTALYWYRQSLGQGLEFLIYFQGNSAPDKSGLPSDRFSAERTGGSVSTLTIQRTQQEDSAVYLCASSTYRGANEKLFFGSGTQLSVL.

The rearrangement links TRBV7-2 to TRBJ2-6, with 9 bases lining up with TRBD1. Trimming cost V 5 bases and J 2 bases; bases outside gene matches: 4. The CDR3 runs to 16 residues. CDR1 is SGHTA, CDR2 FQGNSA, per germline. In nucleotides, the CDR3 is TGTGCCAGCAGCGGACAGGGGCGCCCTGGGGCCAACGTCCTGACTTTC. Amino acids: CASSGQGRPGANVLTF.

In this sample, this clone turned up once. The CDR3 reads CASRNGKGGGYEQYF. The DNA of the CDR3 is TGCGCCAGCAGAAATGGCAAAGGGGGCGGGTACGAGCAGTACTTC. The chain is built from TRBV5-1 and TRBJ2-7, with TRBD1 identical over 7 bases. Germline V gene lookup returns CDR1 SGHRS and CDR2 YFSETQ. J lost 4 bases, V lost 5 bases, and 12 bases had no gene match. The CDR3 covers 15 residues.

V usage is TRBV5-6 and J usage is TRBJ2-7, with 9 bases aligning to TRBD2. With 4 bases clipped from V and 4 bases from J, the junction kept 9 bases outside the gene matches. The V gene's germline CDR1 is SGHDT and CDR2 YYEEEE. The CDR3 covers 15 residues. The CDR3 DNA is TGTGCCAGCAGCCTAGGCGGGGGGGGGAGATACGAGCAGTACTTC. It encodes CASSLGGGGRYEQYF. The whole variable domain, filled in from reference TRBV5-6 and TRBJ2-7, reads DAGVTQSPTHLIKTRGQQVTLRCSPKSGHDTVSWYQQALGQGPQFIFQYYEEEERQRGNFPDRFSGHQFPNYSSELNVNALLLGDSALYLCASSLGGGGRYEQYFGPGTRLTVT.

The gene calls are TRBV4-1 and TRBJ2-2, with TRBD2 matching 11 bases. CDR3 length: 16 residues. Germline V lookup: CDR1 MGHRA, CDR2 YSYEKL. With V trimmed by 3 bases and J by 7 bases, 7 bases remained unmatched. This CDR3 is CASSQMTSGIVGELFF. Here the CDR3 DNA reads TGCGCCAGCAGCCAGATGACTAGCGGGATTGTCGGGGAGCTGTTTTTT.

Remarks on this clone: Other DNA sequences in this specimen translate into the identical CDR3. The chain combines TRBV28 with TRBJ1-3; 8 positions agree with TRBD1. V trimming: 6 bases; J trimming: 3 bases; junction bases outside the gene matches: 7. CDR3 length: 15 amino acids. Germline V gene data show CDR1 as MDHEN and CDR2 as SYDVKM. The CDR3 DNA sequence: TGTGCCAGCAGGTCAGGGGGCGGTAGTGGAAACACCATATATTTT. This codes for CASRSGGGSGNTIYF.

This clone was observed once. The rearrangement joins TRBV4-3 to TRBJ2-4; 7 bases fit TRBD2. The CDR3 consists of 16 residues. The J segment lost 2 bases and the V segment lost 0 bases, leaving 4 bases of the junction unmatched. CDR1 LGHNA and CDR2 YSLEER come from the germline V gene. CDR3 sequence reads: CASSQDTGGSKNIQYF. Here the CDR3 DNA reads TGCGCCAGCAGCCAAGATACGGGAGGCTCCAAAAACATTCAGTACTTC.

This chain uses TRBV4-1 with TRBJ1-3; no reliable D call. Trimming cost V 6 bases and J 0 bases, with 15 bases left between them. Looked up from germline, CDR1 is MGHRA and CDR2 is YSYEKL. The CDR3 is 16 amino acids. The CDR3 DNA is TGCGCCAGCAGGCGCTCCTGGACTGACTCTGGAAACACCATATATTTT. It translates to CASRRSWTDSGNTIYF.